This T cell receptor (beta chain) was captured in a study of T cells in Graves' hyperthyroidism and ophthalmopathy. The CDR3 regions of TCR beta were amplified from RNA transcripts. In the first-round RT-PCR of the TCR CDR3, the HTBI primer set was used. TCRdb re-called the multiplex PCR reads through MiXCR, storing one row per CDR3 protein. The data show 450,000 to 500,000 distinct CDR3 sequences, with 20% to 25% seen just once and less than 65% held by the top ten. Those patients with uncontrolled infection, other autoimmune disease, pregnancy or lactation were excluded. There are many counts of this clonotype. Germline values: CDR1 PRHDT, CDR2 FYEKMQ (reference sequence). The CDR3 loop spans 14 amino acids. The V gene lost 2 bases and the J gene lost 4 bases, with 11 bases spanning the gap.

The sequencing sample was made of blood. V and J are TRBV13 and TRBJ1-1; D unclear. The receptor's source is a woman in her 70s with Graves' ophthalmopathy. Here the CDR3 reads CASSLRGSGTEAFF. CDR3 DNA sequence: TGTGCCAGCAGCTTACGGGGTAGCGGCACTGAAGCTTTCTTT.